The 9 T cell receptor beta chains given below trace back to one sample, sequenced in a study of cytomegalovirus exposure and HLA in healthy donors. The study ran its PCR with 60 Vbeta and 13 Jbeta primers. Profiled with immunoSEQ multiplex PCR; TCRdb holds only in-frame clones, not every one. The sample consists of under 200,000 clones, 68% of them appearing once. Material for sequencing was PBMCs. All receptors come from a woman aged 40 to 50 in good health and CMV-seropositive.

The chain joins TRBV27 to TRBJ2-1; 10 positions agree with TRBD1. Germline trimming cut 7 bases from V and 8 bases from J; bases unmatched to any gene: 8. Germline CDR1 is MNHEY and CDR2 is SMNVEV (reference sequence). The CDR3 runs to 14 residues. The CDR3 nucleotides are TGTGCCAGCACCCGCCGGACAGGGGGGGATGAGCAGTTCTTC. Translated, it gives CASTRRTGGDEQFF.

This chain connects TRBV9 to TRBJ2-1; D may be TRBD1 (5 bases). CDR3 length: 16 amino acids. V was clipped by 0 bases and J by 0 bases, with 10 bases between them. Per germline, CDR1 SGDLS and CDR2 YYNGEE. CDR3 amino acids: CASSVGGRSSYNEQFF. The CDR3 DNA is TGTGCCAGCAGCGTAGGGGGCAGGAGCTCCTACAATGAGCAGTTCTTC.

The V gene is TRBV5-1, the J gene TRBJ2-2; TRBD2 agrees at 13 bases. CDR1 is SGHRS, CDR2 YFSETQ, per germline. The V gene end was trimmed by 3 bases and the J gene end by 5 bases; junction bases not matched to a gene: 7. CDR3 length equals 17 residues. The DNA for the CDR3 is TGCGCCAGCAGCTCAGGACTAGCGGGAGTTCGGACCGGGGAGCTGTTTTTT. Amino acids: CASSSGLAGVRTGELFF.

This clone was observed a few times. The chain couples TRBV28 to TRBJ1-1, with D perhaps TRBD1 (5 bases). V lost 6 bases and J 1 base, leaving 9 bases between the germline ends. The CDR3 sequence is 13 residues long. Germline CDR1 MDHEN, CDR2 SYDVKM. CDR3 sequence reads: CASSTGQNTEAFF. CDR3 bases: TGTGCCAGCAGCACTGGACAGAACACTGAAGCTTTCTTT.

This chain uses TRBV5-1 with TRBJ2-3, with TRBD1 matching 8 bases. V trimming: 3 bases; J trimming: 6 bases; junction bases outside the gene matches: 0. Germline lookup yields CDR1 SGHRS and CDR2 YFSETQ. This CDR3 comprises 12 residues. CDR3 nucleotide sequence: TGCGCCAGCAGCTGGACAGGGGATACGCAGTATTTT. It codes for CASSWTGDTQYF.

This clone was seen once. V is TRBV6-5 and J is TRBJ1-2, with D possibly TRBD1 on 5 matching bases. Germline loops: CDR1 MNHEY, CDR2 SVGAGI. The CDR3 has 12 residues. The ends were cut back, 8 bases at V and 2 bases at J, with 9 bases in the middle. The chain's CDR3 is CASGEGNYGYTF. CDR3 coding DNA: TGTGCCAGCGGGGAGGGGAACTATGGCTACACCTTC.

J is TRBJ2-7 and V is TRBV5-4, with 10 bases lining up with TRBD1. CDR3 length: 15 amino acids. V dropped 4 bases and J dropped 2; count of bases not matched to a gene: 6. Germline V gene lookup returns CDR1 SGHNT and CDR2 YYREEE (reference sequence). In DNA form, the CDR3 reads TGTGCCAGCAGCATGGGACAGGGGATGACCTACGAGCAGTACTTC. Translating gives CASSMGQGMTYEQYF.

In DNA form, the CDR3 reads TGTGCCAGCAGTTCATCCACAGGGGGTTCGGACACCATATATTTT. This encodes CASSSSTGGSDTIYF. The chain combines TRBV28 with TRBJ1-3; 8 bases are shared with TRBD1. CDR3 length equals 15 residues. The germline V gene has CDR1 MDHEN and CDR2 SYDVKM. With 4 bases clipped from V and 8 bases from J, the junction kept 10 bases outside the gene matches.

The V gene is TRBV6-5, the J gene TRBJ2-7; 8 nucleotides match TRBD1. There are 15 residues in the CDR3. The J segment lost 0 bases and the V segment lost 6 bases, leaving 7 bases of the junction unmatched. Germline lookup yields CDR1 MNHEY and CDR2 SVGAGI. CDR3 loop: CASRRGTGSSYEQYF. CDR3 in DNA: TGTGCCAGCAGAAGAGGGACAGGAAGCTCCTACGAGCAGTACTTC.